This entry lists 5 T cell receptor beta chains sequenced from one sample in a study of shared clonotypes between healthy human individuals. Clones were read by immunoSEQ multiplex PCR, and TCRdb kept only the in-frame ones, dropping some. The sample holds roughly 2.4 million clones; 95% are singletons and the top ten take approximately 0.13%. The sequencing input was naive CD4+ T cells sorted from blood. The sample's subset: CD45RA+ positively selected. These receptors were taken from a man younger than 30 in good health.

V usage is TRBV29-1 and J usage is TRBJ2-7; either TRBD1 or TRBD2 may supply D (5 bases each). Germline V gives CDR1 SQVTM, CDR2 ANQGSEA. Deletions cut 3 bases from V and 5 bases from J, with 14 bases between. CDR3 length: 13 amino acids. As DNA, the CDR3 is TGCAGCGTTGAGTCGCCAGGGCGGGACGAGCAGTACTTC. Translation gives CSVESPGRDEQYF.

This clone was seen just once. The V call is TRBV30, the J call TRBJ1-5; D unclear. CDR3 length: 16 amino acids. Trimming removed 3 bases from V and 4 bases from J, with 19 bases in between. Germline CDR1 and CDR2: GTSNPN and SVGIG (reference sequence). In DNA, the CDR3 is TGTGCCTGGAGACCTTCAAATGCCCCCGCGAATCAGCCCCAGCATTTT. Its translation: CAWRPSNAPANQPQHF.

CDR3: CASSYGPGTAYEQYF. The CDR3, as DNA: TGTGCCAGCAGTTACGGTCCGGGGACAGCCTACGAGCAGTACTTC. The chain employs TRBV6-6 and TRBJ2-7; TRBD1 agrees at 7 bases. The CDR3 has 15 amino acids. Germline lookup yields CDR1 MNHNY and CDR2 SVGAGI (reference sequence). Trimming cost V 2 bases and J 2 bases; bases outside gene matches: 6.

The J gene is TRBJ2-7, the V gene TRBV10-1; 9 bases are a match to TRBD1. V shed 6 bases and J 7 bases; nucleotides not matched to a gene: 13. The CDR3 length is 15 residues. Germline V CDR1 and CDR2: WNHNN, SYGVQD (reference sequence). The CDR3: CASSQDRDRVGEQYF. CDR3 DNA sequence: TGCGCCAGCAGCCAAGACCGGGACAGGGTGGGGGAGCAGTACTTC.

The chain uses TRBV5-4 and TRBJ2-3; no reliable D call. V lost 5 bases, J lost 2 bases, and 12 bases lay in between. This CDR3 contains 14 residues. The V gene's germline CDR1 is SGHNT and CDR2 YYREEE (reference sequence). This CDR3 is CASSSTRFTDTQYF. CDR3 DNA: TGTGCCAGCAGTTCGACCAGGTTCACAGATACGCAGTATTTT.